The source of this TCR beta chain is a study of regulatory T cells in long-lasting Graves disease. Time point specified: newly diagnosed GD, antithyroid drugs for less than 3 months. RNA from PBMCs was the source of the TCR library. TCR beta libraries were built with iRepertoire HTBI primers and Arm-PCR of CDR3 regions. TCRdb re-called the multiplex PCR reads with MiXCR, one entry per CDR3 protein. The sample consists of fewer than 650,000 distinct CDR3 sequences, about 16% of them appearing once. Findings of the study overall: Persistent disease favored TRBV28, TRBJ1-2 and TRBJ2-5.

Turning to this clonotype: Its antigen is still unknown.

The germline V gene encodes CDR1 SEHNR and CDR2 FQNEAQ (reference sequence). The CDR3 consists of 13 residues. V lost 2 bases to trimming and J lost 8 bases, with 10 bases between them. These data are also associated with another study on T cells in Graves' hyperthyroidism and ophthalmopathy. As reported in that work: An absence of ophthalmopathy progression within 18 months meant stable Graves' hyperthyroidism. Clinical symptoms, serum thyroxine, TRAb, thyroid ultrasound and orbital computed tomography informed diagnoses. Among clonotypes expanded in thyroid above 0.001, most were also found in blood.

The chain couples TRBV7-9 to TRBJ2-4; the D is unclear. The TCR originated in a man between 18 and 29 years old with Graves disease. Sequences were derived from peripheral blood mononuclear cells (PBMCs), sampled at new diagnosis, from a patient treated with antithyroid drugs. The CDR3 spells CASSLSDRDIQYF. The CDR3 DNA is TGTGCCAGCAGCTTATCTGATCGGGACATTCAGTACTTC.